The rows below give T cell receptor beta chains drawn from one sample of a study of cytotoxic CD8 clonotypes in ibrutinib-treated CLL. Measured with immunoSEQ multiplex PCR; TCRdb has only the in-frame clones, and not every one. The sample lists 250,000 to 350,000 clones; 60% to 80% were seen once. The sequenced sample was PBMCs, obtained at disease progression, from a patient treated with ibrutinib. The receptors shown here come from a human donor with chronic lymphocytic leukemia. The CDR3 runs from the conserved cysteine through the conserved F or W. A D gene is named only where the DNA matches it firmly. Size is stated for part of the rows, as once, few or many counts, or as a class when the clone is expanded.

TRBV27	few	TRBJ2-7	TRBD2	TGTGCCAGCAGCCTCCGGGGACTAGCGGGGGATTCCTACGAGCAGTACTTC	CASSLRGLAGDSYEQYF
TRBV27	-	TRBJ2-1	-	TGTGCCAGCAGCCTTTATTCCGGGGCCATGCGAGACAATGAGCAGTTCTTC	CASSLYSGAMRDNEQFF
TRBV28	-	TRBJ1-4	TRBD1	TGTGCCAGCTGGGACAGGGCGAATGAAAAACTGTTTTTT	CASWDRANEKLFF
TRBV5-1	-	TRBJ2-3	-	TGCGCCAGCAGCTTGGGGGCCGGGGGAAACACAGATACGCAGTATTTT	CASSLGAGGNTDTQYF
TRBV9	-	TRBJ2-5	TRBD1	TGTGCCAGCAGTTCCAGGGGGCAAGAGACCCAGTACTTC	CASSSRGQETQYF
TRBV29-1	-	TRBJ1-2	-	TGCAGCGTTGTAGGGGAAGCTAACTATGGCTACACCTTC	CSVVGEANYGYTF
TRBV6-5	-	TRBJ2-3	-	TGTGCCAGCAGTACCGCGAACCTGATCACAGATACGCAGTATTTT	CASSTANLITDTQYF
TRBV28	few	TRBJ1-1	-	TGTGCCAGCAGTTCTGAAGGACGTGTTGAAGCTTTCTTT	CASSSEGRVEAFF
TRBV4-1	-	TRBJ1-6	-	TGCGCCAGCAGCACGATGAGCTCCTATAATTCACCCCTCCACTTT	CASSTMSSYNSPLHF
TRBV7-8	-	TRBJ2-7	TRBD2	TGTGCCAGCAGCTCGCAACCCGGGACTAGGAACGAGCAGTACTTC	CASSSQPGTRNEQYF
TRBV29-1	-	TRBJ2-3	-	TGCAGCGTTGAAGGGGGGATTTTCGGCACAGATACGCAGTATTTT	CSVEGGIFGTDTQYF
TRBV19	-	TRBJ2-7	-	TGTGCCAGTAGTATCCGGGACGGAGGGCCTTACGAGCAGTACTTC	CASSIRDGGPYEQYF
TRBV10-1	-	TRBJ2-5	-	TGCGCCAGCAGTGAGTCGGCTCCTGGACAGATTCAAGAGACCCAGTACTTC	CASSESAPGQIQETQYF
TRBV19	-	TRBJ1-5	-	TGTGCCATCTCCGTGGGTGCCGGCAATCAGCCCCAGCATTTT	CAISVGAGNQPQHF
TRBV29-1	-	TRBJ2-1	-	TGCAGCGTGGGGAATAACAATGAGCAGTTCTTC	CSVGNNNEQFF
TRBV12-5	-	TRBJ2-1	-	TGTGCTAGTGGTTTGGTAAGAGGGAGGAACAATGAGCAGTTCTTC	CASGLVRGRNNEQFF
TRBV5-6	-	TRBJ2-1	-	TGTGTGGCTCGGCTACGCAATGAGCAGTTCTTC	CVARLRNEQFF
TRBV5-1	few	TRBJ2-3	-	TGCGCCAGCAGCTTGACAGTAGCCACAGATACGCAGTATTTT	CASSLTVATDTQYF
TRBV5-1	few	TRBJ2-7	-	TGCGCCAGCAGCTTGGTGGGGAGCTCCTACGAGCAGTACTTC	CASSLVGSSYEQYF
TRBV10-2	few	TRBJ2-5	-	TGCGCCAGCAGTGAGTCGATCAGGGGAGTCCGGCAAGAGACCCAGTACTTC	CASSESIRGVRQETQYF
TRBV11-2	-	TRBJ2-5	-	TGTGCCAGCAGCTCCGGAGCGGAGACCCAGTACTTC	CASSSGAETQYF
TRBV7-6	-	TRBJ2-2	TRBD2	TGTGCCAGCAGCCAACCGGGACTAATTACCGGGGAGCTGTTTTTT	CASSQPGLITGELFF
TRBV9	once	TRBJ2-1	-	TGTGCCAGCAGCGTCAGTGCCACTAGCTCTAACAATGAGCAGTTCTTC	CASSVSATSSNNEQFF
TRBV6-1	-	TRBJ2-7	-	TGTGCCAGCAGTGTGGCTTATGGGGCCTACGAGCAGTACTTC	CASSVAYGAYEQYF
TRBV15	-	TRBJ2-5	-	TGTGCCACCAGCAGAGATTTCAGGGGTGGGGAGACCCAGTACTTC	CATSRDFRGGETQYF
TRBV25-1	once	TRBJ2-1	TRBD2	TGTGCCAGCAGTTCCCGGGGGAGCGGGAGCTACAATGAGCAGTTCTTC	CASSSRGSGSYNEQFF
TRBV28	-	TRBJ1-5	-	TGTGCCAGCAGTTTATACGGCAGGGGAGCGGTGGTAGGGCCCCAGCATTTT	CASSLYGRGAVVGPQHF
TRBV5-8	-	TRBJ2-7	TRBD1	TGTGCCAGCGATTGGGGACAGGGGGCCTACGAGCAGTACTTC	CASDWGQGAYEQYF
TRBV5-1	-	TRBJ1-4	-	TGCGCCAGCAGTCTCCCGGGACGGTCGAATGAAAAACTGTTTTTT	CASSLPGRSNEKLFF
TRBV9	-	TRBJ2-5	TRBD2	TGTGCCAGCAGCGTAGAGCTAGCGGAAGAGACCCAGTACTTC	CASSVELAEETQYF